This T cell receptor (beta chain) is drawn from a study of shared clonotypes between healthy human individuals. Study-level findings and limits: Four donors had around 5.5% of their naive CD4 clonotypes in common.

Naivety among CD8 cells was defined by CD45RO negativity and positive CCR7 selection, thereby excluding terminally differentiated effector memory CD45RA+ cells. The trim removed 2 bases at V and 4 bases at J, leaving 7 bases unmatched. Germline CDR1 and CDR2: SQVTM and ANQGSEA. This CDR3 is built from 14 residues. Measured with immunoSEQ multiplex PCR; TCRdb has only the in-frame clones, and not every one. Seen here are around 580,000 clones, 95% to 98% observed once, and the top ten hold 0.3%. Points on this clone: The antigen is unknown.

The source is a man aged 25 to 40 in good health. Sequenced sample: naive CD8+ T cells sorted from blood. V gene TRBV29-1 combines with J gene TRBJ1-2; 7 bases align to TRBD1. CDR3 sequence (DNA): TGCAGCGTTGAAACGCGGGACAGCACCTATGGCTACACCTTC. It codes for CSVETRDSTYGYTF.